This record concerns one TCR beta chain sequence. There are 13 residues in the CDR3. V lost 2 bases and J 6 bases, leaving 8 bases between the germline ends. Germline V gene sequence: CDR1 SGHAT, CDR2 FQNNGV. The data were taken from a study of control samples from healthy donors and cancer patients. TCRdb's table, derived via immunoSEQ multiplex PCR, lists solely in-frame clones and lacks some. Of about 77,000 clones in the sample, roughly 92% were seen once. The rearrangement links TRBV11-2 to TRBJ1-5; D is ambiguous. What was sequenced was blood. The clonotype comes from an older woman in good health. The CDR3 here is CASSLSLGQPQHF. CDR3 DNA: TGTGCCAGCAGCTTATCGTTGGGTCAGCCCCAGCATTTT.